Sequencing of this T cell receptor (beta chain) was carried out in a study of quantifying T cell responses using KT2 cells. On the study more broadly: RNA was reverse transcribed with TCR alpha and beta constant-region primers. The T4 ligation step was estimated to exceed 9% efficiency under optimum conditions.

This clonotype was counted once. Known numbers of the T cell clone KT2 were added to PBMC. Different KT2-to-PBMC ratios were created with a constant PBMC count. The cDNA 3' end received a ligated oligonucleotide with a UMI. An equimolar mix of RC1.1 and RC1.2 primed the beta chain across TRBC1 and TRBC2. TCRdb redid the calling of the UMI-ligation and nested PCR reads with MiXCR, one entry per CDR3 protein. The table lists tens of thousands of distinct CDR3 sequences, around an eighth of them singletons. The CDR3 is made up of 11 amino acids. CDR1 and CDR2 from the germline V gene are SGHAT and FQNNGV. Trimming shortened V by 3 bases and J by 4 bases, and 3 bases separated the two germline ends.

The sequencing sample was made of PBMCs spiked with cells of the T cell clone KT2. This TCR came from a human donor. The rearrangement links TRBV11-2 to TRBJ2-5, with D unresolved. CDR3 bases: TGTGCCAGCAGCTTTCGAGAGACCCAGTACTTC. It encodes CASSFRETQYF.